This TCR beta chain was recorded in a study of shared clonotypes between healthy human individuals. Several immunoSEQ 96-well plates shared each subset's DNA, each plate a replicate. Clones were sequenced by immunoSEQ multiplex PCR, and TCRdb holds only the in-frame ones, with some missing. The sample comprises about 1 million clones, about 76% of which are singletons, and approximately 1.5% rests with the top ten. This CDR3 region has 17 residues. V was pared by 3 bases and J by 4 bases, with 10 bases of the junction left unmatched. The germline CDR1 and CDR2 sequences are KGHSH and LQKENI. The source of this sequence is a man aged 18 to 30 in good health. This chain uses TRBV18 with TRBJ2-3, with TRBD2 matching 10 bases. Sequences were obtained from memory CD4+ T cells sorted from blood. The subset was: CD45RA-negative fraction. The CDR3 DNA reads TGTGCCAGCTCACCCGGGAGCGGGGGGGCCGGGGCAGATACGCAGTATTTT. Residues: CASSPGSGGAGADTQYF.